These 18 T cell receptor beta chains share one sample of origin, sequenced in a study of post-analysis software for immune sequencing data. The TCR beta cDNA libraries contained unique molecular identifiers. TCRdb analysed the PCR reads with MiXCR anew, one entry per CDR3 protein. The sample contains about 200,000 distinct CDR3 sequences, 29% of which appear only once. Regarding the study as a whole: Controls showed lower frequencies than patients for five or six TRBV segments, and TRBV5-6, TRBV5-1 and TRBV20-1 were among these.

No antigen has been identified for these receptors. The sample taken for sequencing was blood. The receptors derive from a girl aged 2 to 17 with multiple sclerosis.

This clonotype was counted many times. The gene calls are TRBV5-1 and TRBJ2-3; 7 nucleotides align to TRBD2. The CDR3 covers 14 residues. After removal of 0 bases from V and 5 bases from J, the junction contained 3 bases not matched to a gene. Germline V gene lookup returns CDR1 SGHRS and CDR2 YFSETQ. CDR3 nucleotide sequence: TGCGCCAGCAGCTTGGGCGGGAGTGAAGATACGCAGTATTTT. This gives the protein CASSLGGSEDTQYF.

A few counts support this clonotype. The V and J genes are TRBV20-1 and TRBJ1-1, with 7 bases matching TRBD1. V lost 3 bases to trimming and J lost 8 bases; unmatched junction nucleotides: 15. Per germline, CDR1 DFQATT and CDR2 SNEGSKA (reference sequence). The CDR3 is 15 residues long. The CDR3 DNA is TGCAGTGCTAGTAAGATCCAAGTGGGACAGCCCGAAGCTTTCTTT. Translation: CSASKIQVGQPEAFF.

This clonotype has a count of ten or more. This chain links TRBV15 with TRBJ2-5, with 7 bases that match TRBD1. There are 14 residues in the CDR3. Per germline, CDR1 LNHNV and CDR2 YYDKDF (reference sequence). The trim removed 3 bases at V and 4 bases at J, leaving 5 bases unmatched. The DNA for the CDR3 is TGTGCCACCAGCAGGTCACAGGGGAGAGAGACCCAGTACTTC. This sequence encodes CATSRSQGRETQYF.

The gene calls are TRBV3-1 and TRBJ1-2; D is perhaps TRBD1 (5 bases). This CDR3 has 15 amino acids. CDR1 and CDR2 from the germline V gene are LGHDT and YNNKEL (reference sequence). With 4 bases removed from V and 4 bases from J, the gap between germline ends came to 16 bases. CDR3 protein: CASSRGTGDGYGYTF. CDR3 in DNA: TGTGCCAGCAGCCGTGGGACGGGGGATGGCTATGGCTACACCTTC.

This clonotype was seen only once. The V call is TRBV6-5, the J call TRBJ1-2; no clear D. The CDR3 sequence is 14 residues long. CDR1 is MNHEY and CDR2 is SVGAGI in the germline V gene. Trimming shortened V by 0 bases and J by 6 bases, and 11 bases separated the two germline ends. The CDR3 is CASSYSGNSDGYTF. The CDR3 DNA is TGTGCCAGCAGTTACTCAGGGAATTCCGATGGCTACACCTTC.

Notes on this clonotype: This clone may be a read error of a much larger clone one base away. This rearrangement joins TRBV28 to TRBJ2-5; 8 nucleotides match TRBD2. This CDR3 has 17 residues. Germline V gives CDR1 MDHEN, CDR2 SYDVKM. J was trimmed by 7 bases and V by 6 bases; bases with no gene match: 19. The CDR3 spells CASSHHLGLVGSGTQYF. The CDR3 region has the DNA TGTGCCAGCAGCCACCATTTGGGACTAGTGGGAAGTGGGACCCAGTACTTC.

The V gene is TRBV6-5, the J gene TRBJ1-4; 8 bases align to TRBD1. Germline trimming cut 4 bases from V and 3 bases from J; bases unmatched to any gene: 10. The CDR3 loop spans 17 amino acids. Germline CDR1 reads MNHEY; CDR2 reads SVGAGI. DNA of the CDR3: TGTGCCAGCAGTTCGCTCGGACAGGGCCCGGCTAATGAAAAACTGTTTTTT. It codes for CASSSLGQGPANEKLFF.

As regards this clonotype: At one end, the junction sequence differs from germline, possibly due to a read error. This chain joins TRBV12-3 or TRBV12-4 and TRBJ1-4; 7 bases fit TRBD1. The CDR3 is 15 residues long. CDR3 sequence: CAGSSRGPSNEKLFF. CDR3 DNA: TGTGCCGGCAGTTCGAGGGGGCCAAGTAATGAAAAACTGTTTTTT.

This clonotype was seen a handful of times. V gene TRBV6-2 or TRBV6-3 combines with J gene TRBJ2-7, with 8 bases aligning to TRBD2. V shed 3 bases, J shed 3 bases, and the junction held 10 bases outside the gene matches. The CDR3 has 16 residues. Germline CDR1 reads MNHEY; CDR2 reads SVGEGT. CDR3 in DNA: TGTGCCAGCAGTTATGCGGATACTAGCGGCCACTACGAGCAGTACTTC. Translated: CASSYADTSGHYEQYF.

This clonotype was detected only once. This sequence joins TRBV7-3 and TRBJ2-7, with D uncertain. The last part of the DNA fits TRBJ2-5 better; the J call may be wrong. The CDR3 contains 15 residues. Germline V gives CDR1 SGHTA, CDR2 FQGTGA. This chain's CDR3 is CASSLTGLEGETQYF. CDR3 bases: TGTGCCAGCAGCTTAACCGGGTTAGAAGGAGAGACCCAGTACTTC.

This chain joins TRBV30 and TRBJ2-2; TRBD1 or TRBD2 may be the D gene (5 bases each). CDR1 is GTSNPN, CDR2 SVGIG, per germline (reference sequence). The CDR3 has 13 amino acids. V shed 2 bases and J shed 8 bases, with 12 bases lying between them. CDR3 coding DNA: TGTGCCTGGAGTCTCCATGAGGGGGGGGAGCTGTTTTTT. Translation: CAWSLHEGGELFF.

Comment on this clonotype: A read error may explain this, as a much larger clone is one base away. V usage is TRBV27 and J usage is TRBJ2-1; possibly TRBD1 or TRBD2 for D (5 bases each). The CDR3 has 15 amino acids. The V and J ends lost 4 bases and 2 bases respectively, with 12 bases between them. Germline CDR1 and CDR2: MNHEY and SMNVEV (reference sequence). This chain's CDR3 is CASSSSGPTYNEQFF. The CDR3 nucleotides are TGTGCCAGCAGTTCGTCGGGACCGACCTACAATGAGCAGTTCTTC.

The sample holds one count of this clonotype. At one end the junction does not follow the germline gene, possibly because of a read error. V gene TRBV3-1 combines with J gene TRBJ1-1; D may be TRBD1 (5 bases). Germline V lookup: CDR1 LGHDT, CDR2 YNNKEL (reference sequence). CDR3 length equals 13 residues. The CDR3 loop reads CACSQSVTAEAFF. CDR3 nucleotides: TGTGCCTGCAGCCAATCAGTGACAGCTGAAGCTTTCTTT. The complete variable domain, with remaining parts taken from reference TRBV3-1 and TRBJ1-1, reads DTAVSQTPKYLVTQMGNDKSIKCEQNLGHDTMYWYKQDSKKFLKIMFSYNNKELIINETVPNRFSPKSPDKAHLNLHINSLELGDSAVYFCACSQSVTAEAFFGQGTRLTVV.

This clonotype turned up a few times. Germline and junction disagree at one end, which may indicate a read error. The chain links TRBV5-1 to TRBJ1-2; a weak D match, TRBD1 (5 bases). This CDR3 is 15 amino acids long. Germline lookup yields CDR1 SGHRS and CDR2 YFSETQ. Written as DNA, the CDR3 is TGCGCCGGCAGCTTGGAAGGACAAACTAACTATGGCTACACCTTC. As protein: CAGSLEGQTNYGYTF.

This clonotype was counted a single time. The genes are TRBV6-5 and TRBJ2-3; possible D gene TRBD1, 6 bases. This CDR3 has 15 residues. The germline V gene has CDR1 MNHEY and CDR2 SVGAGI. With 6 bases removed from V and 0 bases from J, the gap between germline ends came to 13 bases. CDR3 protein: CASSRDTTSTDTQYF. CDR3 coding DNA: TGTGCCAGCAGCCGGGACACCACTAGCACAGATACGCAGTATTTT.

J is TRBJ2-1 and V is TRBV28; D not resolved. Germline V gene data show CDR1 as MDHEN and CDR2 as SYDVKM. V dropped 6 bases and J dropped 10 bases, with 13 bases sitting between them. This CDR3 comprises 12 residues. The CDR3 loop is CASSRPQGEQFF. CDR3 sequence (DNA): TGTGCCAGCAGCCGTCCACAAGGGGAGCAGTTCTTC.

This clonotype has a handful of counts. V is TRBV12-3 or TRBV12-4 and J is TRBJ1-2, with D tentatively TRBD1 (6 bases). V was pared by 3 bases and J by 5 bases, with 16 bases between. This CDR3 is 15 amino acids long. The DNA for the CDR3 is TGTGCCAGCAGTTTCCGTATAACAGGGCAGTATGGCTACACCTTC. Encoded protein: CASSFRITGQYGYTF.

V gene TRBV20-1 combines with J gene TRBJ2-4; D perhaps matches TRBD2 (6 bases). The assigned J gene may be wrong: the sequence end matches TRBJ2-7 better. CDR1 and CDR2 (germline): DFQATT, SNEGSKA (reference sequence). The CDR3 has 14 amino acids. The CDR3 DNA sequence: TGCAGTGTCAGCCGGGACTCAAGGGGACCCGAGCAGTACTTC. The encoded protein is CSVSRDSRGPEQYF.